Detailed here is one T cell receptor (beta chain). Its antigen is still unknown. The read gets to within 3 residues of the CDR3 end, and the germline J gene fills in the rest. The CDR3 is 13 amino acids. Germline V gives CDR1 SGHDT, CDR2 YYEEEE. Deletions cut 0 bases from V and 4 bases from J, with 7 bases between. This sample is part of a study of T cells in women clearing cervical HPV infection. Across the study: Blood came at first lesion visit for cases, post-clearance for controls. Whole-study results and caveats: Each sample's T-cell count was unknown, possibly confounding richness. Cases and controls were distinguished at AUC over 0.75 by richness and V genes.

TCRdb's table, derived via immunoSEQ multiplex PCR, lists solely in-frame clones and lacks some. The sample table includes approximately 31,000 clones. The chain has TRBV5-6 and TRBJ1-2; D unresolved. The sequence was collected from a woman between 18 and 70 years old with a cervical HPV16 infection that either progressed to CIN3+ or cleared (not recorded which). Sequences were obtained from blood buffy coat. CDR3 DNA, as far as it was read: TGTGCCAGCAGCTTGGAGGGCTCCTATGGC. Translating gives CASSLEGSYG. The whole CDR3 protein reads CASSLEGSYGYTF.